This T cell receptor (beta chain) was sequenced during a study of blood T cell repertoires in COVID-19 (dated by TCRdb to the early 2020s). For context, the study as a whole: Recovered participants in ImmuneRACE Cohort 3 were defined by two consecutive negative NP/OP PCR tests, clearance by a healthcare professional, or resolution of symptoms. The material from the prospective study consisted of cDNA or gDNA derived from T cells, B-cell-depleted T cells, or PBMCs. Where available, HLA class I and class II types were obtained from metadata supplied by the sample provider rather than from assay-based typing. Samples came from the ongoing ImmuneRACE study (first 160 participants) plus 1,254 subjects from 6 global collaborators. Samples covering the acute and convalescent phases of COVID-19 were provided by collaborators in the United States, Italy and Spain. The dataset comprised deeply sampled blood TCRbeta repertoires from subjects exposed to, actively infected with, or recovered from COVID-19. A de-identified subject ID, COVID-19 status, age in years and sex were almost always included in the sample metadata. The repertoires were released in a freely available public database intended as a resource for research on the immune response to SARS-CoV-2. Overall results and qualifications from the work: How much clinical and demographic metadata was included differed by source and by participant, and the metadata was provided uncurated.

TCRbeta CDR3 regions were amplified from genomic DNA using the immunoSEQ Assay, a bias-controlled multiplex PCR. As for the original processing: Nucleated cell counts per sample were estimated from amplification of reference gene primers within the assay. To quantify the absolute abundance of each unique TCRbeta CDR3 rearrangement, sequence reads were collapsed and filtered. Productive Simpson clonality was computed per sample as the square root of Simpson's diversity index over productive rearrangements. The clones in this table, taken by TCRdb from immuneACCESS, are in-frame only. Not every clone is retained; where verified, under half of the shortfall comes from an unresolved V gene, and the cause of the rest is unknown. For V, J and clone size, that table is used; D and trimming come from the DNA. The sample records fewer than 350,000 clones, 85% to 90% of which are singletons. The ten biggest clones cover 2% to 2.5% of the sample.

The CDR3 contains 15 residues, cysteine and phenylalanine counted. Only the CDR3 DNA stays, 45 bases, in frame from base 1. V is pruned by 5 bases and J by 6 bases, leaving 5 bases of the junction without a gene match. CDR1 and CDR2 (LGHDT, YNNKEL) derive from the germline V gene (reference sequence). Regarding this clone: Its antigen has not been determined. Per-base quality was not reported, and no clone a single base away is much larger than it.

Participants in the prospective study were aged about 18 to 90 years, lived in approximately 26 United States geographic areas, and enrolled through a virtual design. In the prospective study, participants were assigned to cohorts based on the clinical history participants reported in a screening survey and a study questionnaire. Mobile phlebotomists in the prospective study collected whole blood, serum and a nasopharyngeal or oropharyngeal swab from every participant. Participants in the prospective study had the option to provide additional blood draws and questionnaires over a roughly 2-month period. Before DNA extraction, prospective study blood samples were shipped either frozen or at room temperature.

This sequence uses TRBV3-1 (or the pseudogene TRBV3-2) and TRBJ2-1; 12 of the junction bases match TRBD2. Material: PBMCs or T cells enriched from blood (not recorded which). This sequence was found in an older woman in a cohort exposed to, infected with or recovered from COVID-19 (not recorded which). The CDR3 protein: CASSAGLAGSNEQFF. At the DNA level, the sequence is TGTGCCAGCAGCGCAGGACTAGCGGGGTCCAATGAGCAGTTCTTC.